The 15 T cell receptor beta chains given below trace back to one sample, sequenced in a study of blood T cell repertoires in COVID-19. The data were produced by immunoSEQ multiplex PCR, yet TCRdb's version contains in-frame clones alone and is incomplete. Of 150,000 to 200,000 clones in the sample, more than 80% were seen once. Material for sequencing was peripheral blood. These receptors originate from a human donor in a cohort sampled during active COVID-19.

V usage is TRBV7-9 and J usage is TRBJ2-5, with 8 nucleotides matching TRBD1. Germline V lookup: CDR1 SEHNR, CDR2 FQNEAQ (reference sequence). The length of the CDR3 is 15 residues. J was trimmed by 5 bases and V by 4 bases; bases with no gene match: 9. DNA of the CDR3: TGTGCCAGCAGCTCGACGGACAGGGCGAGGGAGACCCAGTACTTC. As protein: CASSSTDRARETQYF.

The rearrangement joins TRBV27 to TRBJ2-1, with TRBD2 identical over 11 bases. The CDR3 has 23 residues. Per germline, CDR1 MNHEY and CDR2 SMNVEV (reference sequence). V dropped 2 bases and J dropped 0; count of bases not matched to a gene: 21. The CDR3 region is CASSLTLRPRLAGIQSSYNEQFF. The CDR3 coding sequence is TGTGCCAGCAGTTTAACACTCCGCCCTAGACTAGCGGGGATCCAAAGCTCCTACAATGAGCAGTTCTTC.

This clone was picked up many times. J is TRBJ2-1 and V is TRBV4-3; tentatively, D is TRBD2 (5 bases). In germline, CDR1 is LGHNA, CDR2 YSLEER. V lost 7 bases, J lost 5 bases, and 9 bases lay in between. The CDR3 spans 12 residues. The CDR3 region has the DNA TGCGCCAGCATGGACTGGGACAATGAGCAGTTCTTC. Amino acids: CASMDWDNEQFF.

Only one count was recorded for this clone. The chain joins TRBV30 to TRBJ1-6, with a possible D match to TRBD1 (6 bases). This CDR3 is built from 15 residues. Deletions cut 1 base from V and 8 bases from J, with 15 bases between. In germline, CDR1 is GTSNPN, CDR2 SVGIG (reference sequence). The CDR3 DNA reads as TGTGCCTGGAGTGCCCCGGGGACATTATATTCACCCCTCCACTTT. Translated: CAWSAPGTLYSPLHF.

The chain is built from TRBV19 and TRBJ2-7; tentatively, D is TRBD2 (6 bases). Deletions cut 3 bases from V and 1 base from J, with 13 bases between. This CDR3 comprises 15 residues. Germline-derived CDR1 and CDR2 are LNHDA and SQIVND (reference sequence). CDR3 nucleotide sequence: TGTGCCAGTAGTATCGGGGGAGGCTCATCCTACGAGCAGTACTTC. This gives the protein CASSIGGGSSYEQYF.

This chain connects TRBV24-1 to TRBJ2-5, with TRBD1 matching 10 bases. Germline-derived CDR1 and CDR2 are KGHDR and SFDVKD. Trimming at V came to 0 bases and at J to 3 bases, leaving 0 bases not matched to a gene. The CDR3 runs 15 residues. In DNA form, the CDR3 reads TGTGCCACCAGTGATTTGGGACAGGGGGAAGAGACCCAGTACTTC. It codes for CATSDLGQGEETQYF.

The chain uses TRBV14 and TRBJ1-2; D gene unclear. The length of the CDR3 is 16 residues. The V end was cut by 0 bases, the J end by 3 bases, with 14 bases between. Germline V CDR1 and CDR2: SGHDN, FVKESK. The chain's CDR3 is CASSQDSSGTYYGYTF. Here the CDR3 DNA reads TGTGCCAGCAGCCAAGATTCATCAGGTACCTACTATGGCTACACCTTC. Filled out from reference TRBV14 and TRBJ1-2, the complete variable domain reads EAGVTQFPSHSVIEKGQTVTLRCDPISGHDNLYWYRRVMGKEIKFLLHFVKESKQDESGMPNNRFLAERTGGTYSTLKVQPAELEDSGVYFCASSQDSSGTYYGYTFGSGTRLTVV.

In DNA form, the CDR3 reads TGTGCCAGCAGCTTAGGTTTGACAGGGGGTGGCCAGCCCCAGCATTTT. Encoded protein: CASSLGLTGGGQPQHF. The V call is TRBV7-9, the J call TRBJ1-5; 9 bases match TRBD1. Per the germline V gene, CDR1 is SEHNR and CDR2 is FQNEAQ (reference sequence). The CDR3 has 16 residues. J gave up 7 bases and V 1 base, and 8 bases lay outside the gene matches.

The chain carries TRBV7-2 and TRBJ2-1; 8 nucleotides agree with TRBD2. After removal of 5 bases from V and 0 bases from J, the junction contained 0 bases not matched to a gene. Germline-derived CDR1 and CDR2 are SGHTA and FQGNSA. There are 14 residues in the CDR3. The CDR3 DNA reads TGTGCCAGCAGCCGGGGGGGCTCCTACAATGAGCAGTTCTTC. Encoded protein: CASSRGGSYNEQFF.

The chain joins TRBV2 to TRBJ2-2; no reliable D call. V was cut by 2 bases and J by 4 bases, with 14 bases left in between. CDR3 size: 16 residues. Germline V gene lookup returns CDR1 SNHLY and CDR2 FYNNEI. As DNA, the CDR3 is TGTGCCAGCAGTGAAAGCCTTTTGTTGTCCACCGGGGAGCTGTTTTTT. Its translation: CASSESLLLSTGELFF.

The J gene is TRBJ2-1, the V gene TRBV9; the D gene is possibly TRBD2 (6 bases). Germline V CDR1 and CDR2: SGDLS, YYNGEE. The length of the CDR3 is 12 residues. V was clipped by 7 bases and J by 4 bases, with 9 bases between them. CDR3 in DNA: TGTGCCAGCGGCGGGGCTTACAATGAGCAGTTCTTC. Its protein product is CASGGAYNEQFF.

The chain employs TRBV7-2 and TRBJ2-3, with a possible D match to TRBD1 (5 bases). Germline V gives CDR1 SGHTA, CDR2 FQGNSA. The CDR3 sequence is 13 residues long. Trimming cost V 0 bases and J 4 bases, with 5 bases left between them. CDR3 loop: CASSLATADTQYF. CDR3 sequence (DNA): TGTGCCAGCAGCTTAGCGACAGCAGATACGCAGTATTTT.

The chain links TRBV24-1 to TRBJ2-7; 8 bases line up with TRBD2. Germline values: CDR1 KGHDR, CDR2 SFDVKD. The CDR3 consists of 16 residues. Trimming cost V 4 bases and J 2 bases; bases outside gene matches: 9. Here the CDR3 reads CATSDPHSGIAYEQYF. In DNA form, the CDR3 reads TGTGCCACCAGTGACCCCCATAGCGGGATCGCCTACGAGCAGTACTTC.

V usage is TRBV7-6 and J usage is TRBJ2-7; D unresolved. CDR1 and CDR2 (germline): SGHVS, FNYEAQ. The CDR3 is made up of 8 amino acids. The CDR3 coding sequence is TGTTCCATAGACGAGCAGTACTTC. It yields the protein CSIDEQYF.

The chain joins TRBV21-1 to TRBJ2-1; the D call of TRBD2 is as the table states it, not checked on the DNA. TRBV21-1 is tagged as a pseudogene. The CDR3 consists of 16 residues. This CDR3 reads CASSSYSVGGAGEQFF. The CDR3 DNA is TGTGCCAGCAGCTCATACTCAGTTGGGGGGGCGGGTGAGCAGTTCTTC.